The 13 T cell receptor beta chains listed next were all sequenced from one sample in a study of human T cells and chemical hapten exposure. MiXCR was run by TCRdb on the RACE reads, yielding one entry per CDR3 protein. The sample includes approximately 110,000 distinct CDR3 sequences, about 34% of them seen just once. The time point is: patch test 3, about 24 weeks after DPC sensitization. Treatment indicated: therapeutic diphenylcyclopropenone sensitization with weekly scalp DPC. The sample was whole blood, taken in connection with sensitization to the hapten diphenylcyclopropenone (DPC). Receptors were obtained from a man aged 40-50 years with alopecia areata. Some clones in this sample may be carry-over from other donors' samples.

The V gene is TRBV6-2 or TRBV6-3, the J gene TRBJ2-3; D is unresolved. The CDR3 covers 11 residues. V lost 2 bases, J lost 7 bases, and 4 bases lay in between. The germline CDR1 and CDR2 sequences are MNHEY and SVGEGT. CDR3 sequence reads: CASSYGNTQYF. CDR3 DNA: TGTGCCAGCAGTTACGGCAATACGCAGTATTTT.

This chain links TRBV7-9 with TRBJ2-7; 10 positions match TRBD1. The CDR3 is made up of 14 amino acids. V trimming: 4 bases; J trimming: 5 bases; junction bases outside the gene matches: 5. From germline, CDR1 is SEHNR and CDR2 FQNEAQ (reference sequence). The CDR3 DNA reads TGTGCCAGCAGCTCCGGACAGGGGGTTGACGAGCAGTACTTC. Translation: CASSSGQGVDEQYF.

The sample holds a few counts of this clonotype. This chain uses TRBV20-1 with TRBJ2-7; D not certain. Germline lookup yields CDR1 DFQATT and CDR2 SNEGSKA (reference sequence). The V gene lost 6 bases and the J gene lost 5 bases, with 11 bases spanning the gap. The CDR3 spans 11 residues. CDR3 DNA: TGCAGTGCCTCGAATTTCGACGAGCAGTACTTC. Translating gives CSASNFDEQYF.

The chain carries TRBV14 and TRBJ2-3, with 10 bases lining up with TRBD2. Germline-derived CDR1 and CDR2 are SGHDN and FVKESK. The CDR3 is made up of 18 amino acids. With 2 bases clipped from V and 0 bases from J, the junction kept 8 bases outside the gene matches. The CDR3 sequence: CASSQRLAGKTSTDTQYF. CDR3 nucleotides: TGTGCCAGCAGCCAAAGACTAGCGGGTAAAACTAGCACAGATACGCAGTATTTT.

The chain recombines TRBV18 with TRBJ2-1; D might be TRBD1 or TRBD2, each matching 6 bases. Trimming removed 3 bases at V and 6 bases at J, with 12 bases between. Germline CDR1 and CDR2: KGHSH and LQKENI. The CDR3 is 14 amino acids. The CDR3 here is CASSPGGGGNEQFF. In nucleotides, the CDR3 is TGTGCCAGCTCACCTGGAGGAGGGGGCAATGAGCAGTTCTTC.

This clonotype was seen more than once but under ten times. The chain employs TRBV5-6 and TRBJ2-6; the match to TRBD2 covers 9 bases. Germline V gives CDR1 SGHDT, CDR2 YYEEEE. Trimming at V came to 4 bases and at J to 0 bases, leaving 17 bases not matched to a gene. The CDR3 is made up of 21 amino acids. The CDR3 is CASSLAAPLASGASGANVLTF. In nucleotides, the CDR3 is TGTGCCAGCAGCCTGGCAGCTCCCTTGGCTAGCGGGGCCTCTGGGGCCAACGTCCTGACTTTC.

This chain links TRBV6-5 with TRBJ2-1, with D unresolved. The V gene lost 5 bases and the J gene lost 10 bases, with 15 bases spanning the gap. CDR1 and CDR2 (germline): MNHEY, SVGAGI. CDR3 length: 13 residues. CDR3 nucleotide sequence: TGTGCCAGCAGTAAGAGCAGGACCGTCGAGCAGTTCTTC. Translating it yields CASSKSRTVEQFF.

The chain couples TRBV6-5 to TRBJ2-1; D is ambiguous. The germline V and J ends were trimmed by 2 bases and 4 bases, with 12 bases remaining between them. The CDR3 consists of 15 residues. The V gene's germline CDR1 is MNHEY and CDR2 SVGAGI. Here the CDR3 reads CASSYQEKGYNEQFF. Here the CDR3 DNA reads TGTGCCAGCAGTTACCAGGAGAAAGGATACAATGAGCAGTTCTTC.

CDR3 nucleotide sequence: TGTGCCAGCAGCTTAGGAAAGACGGGCCCCTCGTATGGCTACACCTTC. Encoded protein: CASSLGKTGPSYGYTF. The V and J genes are TRBV7-9 and TRBJ1-2; D is unclear. The germline gives CDR1 SEHNR, CDR2 FQNEAQ (reference sequence). V lost 1 base and J lost 5, with 17 bases in between. The CDR3 is 16 amino acids.

This rearrangement joins TRBV9 to TRBJ1-1, with unresolved D. Germline CDR1 and CDR2: SGDLS and YYNGEE. Trimming removed 4 bases from V and 1 base from J, with 11 bases in between. This CDR3 is built from 14 residues. CDR3 nucleotides: TGTGCCAGCAGCCCGACGTGGGGGAACACTGAAGCTTTCTTT. Translation: CASSPTWGNTEAFF.

The chain is built from TRBV11-2 and TRBJ1-1; D may be TRBD1 (6 bases). Germline V lookup: CDR1 SGHAT, CDR2 FQNNGV. The CDR3 spans 13 residues. V lost 3 bases and J 8 bases, leaving 13 bases between the germline ends. The CDR3 DNA sequence: TGTGCCAGCAGCTTCGGGACAATTCTCGAAGCTTTCTTT. This encodes CASSFGTILEAFF.

The table lists this clonotype with a few counts. The chain links TRBV7-9 to TRBJ2-3, with 9 bases identical to TRBD1. Trimming took 5 bases from V and 4 from J; bases not matched to a gene: 4. Germline V gene data show CDR1 as SEHNR and CDR2 as FQNEAQ (reference sequence). This CDR3 has 14 amino acids. In nucleotides, the CDR3 is TGTGCCAGCAGCACGAACAGGGGGCCAGATACGCAGTATTTT. This encodes CASSTNRGPDTQYF.

This clonotype was detected ten times or more. The gene calls are TRBV20-1 and TRBJ2-3; TRBD1 or TRBD2 may be the D gene (5 bases each). V lost 3 bases, J lost 2 bases, and 6 bases lay in between. The CDR3 has 12 residues. Germline CDR1 reads DFQATT; CDR2 reads SNEGSKA (reference sequence). CDR3: CSASGTTDTQYF. CDR3 DNA: TGCAGTGCTAGCGGGACCACAGATACGCAGTATTTT.